The 4 T cell receptor beta chains below were found in one sample sequenced in a study of monozygotic twins with cystic fibrosis. Measured with immunoSEQ multiplex PCR; TCRdb has only the in-frame clones, and not every one. This sample has just under 20,000 clones, with 75% to 95% found just once. Sequenced sample: blood. These TCRs come from a girl aged 2 to 9 with cystic fibrosis.

This chain connects TRBV5-6 to TRBJ2-1; D is possibly TRBD1 (5 bases). This CDR3 region has 17 residues. CDR1 is SGHDT and CDR2 is YYEEEE in the germline V gene. The V gene lost 0 bases and the J gene lost 7 bases, with 20 bases spanning the gap. The CDR3 loop reads CASSLVLGGALGNEQFF. The CDR3 DNA sequence: TGTGCCAGCAGCTTGGTCCTAGGTGGGGCCCTGGGGAATGAGCAGTTCTTC.

Written as DNA, the CDR3 is TGTGCCACCAGCAGAGAAACGATGAAGACCCAGTACTTC. Its protein product is CATSRETMKTQYF. The chain carries TRBV15 and TRBJ2-5, with no clear D. Trimming took 0 bases from V and 6 from J, leaving 8 bases between them. The CDR3 has 13 amino acids. Germline V gene sequence: CDR1 LNHNV, CDR2 YYDKDF (reference sequence).

The rearrangement links TRBV7-8 to TRBJ2-7; 7 nucleotides line up with TRBD2. CDR1 and CDR2 from the germline V gene are SGHVS and FQNEAQ. J lost 6 bases, V lost 0 bases, and 11 bases had no gene match. The CDR3 length is 16 residues. Here the CDR3 reads CASSLAIVAGEGEQYF. CDR3 bases: TGTGCCAGCAGCTTAGCGATCGTGGCGGGAGAGGGCGAGCAGTACTTC. Drawing the rest from reference TRBV7-8 and TRBJ2-7, the complete variable domain is GAGVSQSPRYKVAKRGQDVALRCDPISGHVSLFWYQQALGQGPEFLTYFQNEAQLDKSGLPSDRFFAERPEGSVSTLKIQRTQQEDSAVYLCASSLAIVAGEGEQYFGPGTRLTVT.

The J gene is TRBJ2-1, the V gene TRBV7-2; D uncertain. Germline assignment: CDR1 SGHTA and CDR2 FQGNSA. This CDR3 is 15 amino acids long. Trimming took off 2 bases at V and 9 bases at J, with 17 bases between the two ends. CDR3 residues: CASSLRFLGRSEQFF. CDR3 sequence (DNA): TGTGCCAGCAGCTTAAGGTTTTTGGGTAGGAGTGAGCAGTTCTTC.